This T cell receptor beta chain was found in a study of blood T cell repertoires in COVID-19. At the level of the study: Sources were T cells, B-cell-depleted T cells, or PBMCs; the material itself was cDNA or gDNA.

Original analysis: Amplification with reference gene primers provided the estimates of nucleated cell counts. The repertoire was sequenced with immunoSEQ multiplex PCR; TCRdb's copy has only in-frame clones and lacks some. Clonal size and the V and J genes are those of that table, whereas D and trimming came from the DNA. Of under 250,000 clones in the sample, roughly 88% were seen once. The germline V gene encodes CDR1 MNHEY and CDR2 SMNVEV (reference sequence). The CDR3 length is 14 residues. Trimming at V came to 5 bases and at J to 7 bases, leaving 6 bases not matched to a gene. The chain carries TRBV27 and TRBJ2-7, with 12 positions matching TRBD2. The receptor's source is a man aged 80 or over with acute or convalescent COVID-19. Input material: peripheral blood. DNA of the CDR3: TGTGCCAGCAGTCTAGCGGGAGGGCGGGGGGAGCAGTACTTC. Translating it yields CASSLAGGRGEQYF.